Listed below are T cell receptor beta chains from one sample, sequenced in a study of T-cell reconstitution after alpha-beta-depleted transplantation in children. MiXCR, applied by TCRdb to the PCR reads, yields one record per CDR3 protein. Of about 98,000 distinct CDR3 sequences in the sample, less than 25% are singletons; the top ten hold about 22%. The sample was PBMCs, taken before TCRalphabeta/CD19-depleted stem cell transplant. These receptors came from a boy between 2 and 10 years old with acute lymphoblastic leukemia, due to receive a stem cell transplant. Each CDR3 is given with its conserved first and last residue. A D gene is named only where the DNA matches it firmly.

v_call: TRBV12-3/TRBV12-4
d_call: TRBD2
j_call: TRBJ2-5
cdr3_aa: CASSLVTRGLRLAEGETQYF

v_call: TRBV14
d_call: .
j_call: TRBJ2-5
cdr3_aa: CASSGRGGLQETQYF

v_call: TRBV12-3/TRBV12-4
d_call: .
j_call: TRBJ1-2
cdr3_aa: CASSFHAPYGYTF

v_call: TRBV6-2/TRBV6-3
d_call: .
j_call: TRBJ1-2
cdr3_aa: CASRASGYTF

v_call: TRBV7-2
d_call: TRBD2
j_call: TRBJ2-1
cdr3_aa: CASSSLGTSARYNEQFF

v_call: TRBV4-1
d_call: TRBD1
j_call: TRBJ2-5
cdr3_aa: CASSQRGQGGETQYF

v_call: TRBV7-9
d_call: .
j_call: TRBJ1-4
cdr3_aa: CASSEVTGPSGKLFF

v_call: TRBV27
d_call: .
j_call: TRBJ2-7
cdr3_aa: CASSFEPGFEQYF

v_call: TRBV3-1
d_call: .
j_call: TRBJ2-7
cdr3_aa: CASSQAPKADLEQYF

v_call: TRBV7-8
d_call: TRBD2
j_call: TRBJ2-1
cdr3_aa: CASSLGGLALNNEQFF

v_call: TRBV5-1
d_call: .
j_call: TRBJ1-4
cdr3_aa: CASSPRGGPTEKLFF

v_call: TRBV24-1
d_call: .
j_call: TRBJ2-7
cdr3_aa: CATSPGGPFYEQYF

v_call: TRBV4-2
d_call: TRBD2
j_call: TRBJ2-1
cdr3_aa: CASSHPGLAPAREQFF

v_call: TRBV7-8
d_call: .
j_call: TRBJ2-5
cdr3_aa: CASSLGGLREETQYF